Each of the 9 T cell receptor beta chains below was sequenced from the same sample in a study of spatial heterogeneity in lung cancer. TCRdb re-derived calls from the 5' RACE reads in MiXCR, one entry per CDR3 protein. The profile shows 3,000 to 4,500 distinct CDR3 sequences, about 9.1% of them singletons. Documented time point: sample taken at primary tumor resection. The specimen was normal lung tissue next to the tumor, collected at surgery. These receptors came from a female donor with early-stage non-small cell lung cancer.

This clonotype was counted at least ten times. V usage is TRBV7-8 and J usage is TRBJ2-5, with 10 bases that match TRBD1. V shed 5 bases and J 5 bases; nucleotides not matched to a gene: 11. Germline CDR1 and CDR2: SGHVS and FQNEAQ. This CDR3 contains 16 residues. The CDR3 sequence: CASSTVGGQGRETQYF. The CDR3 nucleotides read TGTGCCAGCAGCACCGTAGGGGGACAGGGGCGTGAGACCCAGTACTTC.

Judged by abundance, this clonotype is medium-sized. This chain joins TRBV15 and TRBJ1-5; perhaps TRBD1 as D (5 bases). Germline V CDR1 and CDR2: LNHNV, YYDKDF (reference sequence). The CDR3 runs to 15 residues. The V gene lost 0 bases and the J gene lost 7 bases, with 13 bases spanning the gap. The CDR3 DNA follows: TGTGCCACCAGCAGAGATCCCCAGGGAGGACAGCCCCAGCATTTT. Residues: CATSRDPQGGQPQHF. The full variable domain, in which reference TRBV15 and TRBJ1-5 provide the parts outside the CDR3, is DAMVIQNPRYQVTQFGKPVTLSCSQTLNHNVMYWYQQKSSQAPKLLFHYYDKDFNNEADTPDNFQSRRPNTSFCFLDIRSPGLGDTAMYLCATSRDPQGGQPQHFGDGTRLSIL.

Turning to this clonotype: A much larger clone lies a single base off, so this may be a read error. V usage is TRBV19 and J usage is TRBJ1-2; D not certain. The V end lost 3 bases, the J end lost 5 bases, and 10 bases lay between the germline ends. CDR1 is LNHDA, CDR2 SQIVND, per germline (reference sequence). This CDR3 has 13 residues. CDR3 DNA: TGTGCCAGTAGTATGGAAAGGTGGTATGGCTACACCTTC. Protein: CASSMERWYGYTF.

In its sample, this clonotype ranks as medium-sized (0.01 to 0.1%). Here the CDR3 DNA reads TGTGCCAGCAGTTACGTGAGGCAGAATGAAGCTTTCTTT. Protein product: CASSYVRQNEAFF. V gene TRBV6-5 combines with J gene TRBJ1-1; no definite D call. The germline V gene encodes CDR1 MNHEY and CDR2 SVGAGI. This CDR3 region has 13 residues. V was shortened by 2 bases and J by 7 bases, with 11 bases between the two germline ends.

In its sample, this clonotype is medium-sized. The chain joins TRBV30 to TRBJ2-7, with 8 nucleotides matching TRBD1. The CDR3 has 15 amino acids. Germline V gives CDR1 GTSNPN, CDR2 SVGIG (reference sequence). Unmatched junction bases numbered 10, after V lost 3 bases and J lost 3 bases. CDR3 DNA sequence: TGTGCCTGGAGAGGCGGGACAGGTTCCAACTACGAGCAGTACTTC. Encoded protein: CAWRGGTGSNYEQYF.

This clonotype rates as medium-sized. The CDR3 is CAISVGQNNYGYTF. CDR3 DNA: TGTGCCATCAGTGTCGGACAGAATAACTATGGCTACACCTTC. This chain joins TRBV10-3 and TRBJ1-2; D is perhaps TRBD1 (6 bases). The CDR3 is 14 amino acids. Germline CDR1 ENHRY, CDR2 SYGVKD. The ends were cut back, 4 bases at V and 1 base at J, with 10 bases in the middle.

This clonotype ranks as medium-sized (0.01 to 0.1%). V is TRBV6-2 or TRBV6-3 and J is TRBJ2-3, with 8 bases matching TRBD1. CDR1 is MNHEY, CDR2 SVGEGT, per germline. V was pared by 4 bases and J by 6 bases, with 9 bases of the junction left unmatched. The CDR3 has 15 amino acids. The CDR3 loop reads CASSSHRQGRDTQYF. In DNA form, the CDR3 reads TGTGCCAGCAGTTCCCATCGACAGGGGAGGGATACGCAGTATTTT.

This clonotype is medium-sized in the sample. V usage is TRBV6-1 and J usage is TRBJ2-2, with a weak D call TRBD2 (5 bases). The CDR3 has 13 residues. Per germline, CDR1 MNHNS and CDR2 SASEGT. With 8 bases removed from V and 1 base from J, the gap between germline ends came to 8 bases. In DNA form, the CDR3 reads TGTGCCAGCGGGGAGAAGAACACCGGGGAGCTGTTTTTT. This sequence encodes CASGEKNTGELFF.

CDR3 DNA sequence: TGTGCCAGCAGCCGTAGCGGGAGCAGCACAGATACGCAGTATTTT. Translation gives CASSRSGSSTDTQYF. The rearrangement links TRBV7-9 to TRBJ2-3; TRBD2 matches 9 bases. This CDR3 spans 15 amino acids. Germline V gene sequence: CDR1 SEHNR, CDR2 FQNEAQ (reference sequence). The junction had 3 bases not matched to a gene; V was cut back by 5 bases and J by 0 bases. The full variable domain, rest sourced from reference TRBV7-9 and TRBJ2-3, is DTGVSQNPRHKITKRGQNVTFRCDPISEHNRLYWYRQTLGQGPEFLTYFQNEAQLEKSRLLSDRFSAERPKGSFSTLEIQRTEQGDSAMYLCASSRSGSSTDTQYFGPGTRLTVL.